Listed below are T cell receptor beta chains from one sample, sequenced in a study of PD-L1 blockade in urothelial cancer. Here immunoSEQ multiplex PCR was the method, and the copy in TCRdb shows in-frame clones only, minus some. In the table there are 58,000 or so clones, under 90% of which are singletons. This specimen consisted of PBMCs, obtained around atezolizumab (anti-PD-L1) treatment. Receptors originate from a man between 65 and 79 years old with urothelial cancer. CDR3s include the opening cysteine and the closing phenylalanine or tryptophan. D genes are given only for firm matches. Clone sizes are given selectively: once, few, many, or a class where the clone is expanded.

d_call j_call v_call clone_size cdr3_aa cdr3_nt
- TRBJ1-1 TRBV9 - CASSVDVRTEAFF TGTGCCAGCAGCGTAGACGTGAGGACTGAAGCTTTCTTT
- TRBJ2-1 TRBV11-1 - CASSLENNPEQFF TGTGCCAGCAGCTTGGAGAACAATCCTGAGCAGTTCTTC
- TRBJ1-1 TRBV15 - CATSRDLAGNTEAFF TGTGCCACCAGCAGAGATCTGGCAGGGAACACTGAAGCTTTCTTT
- TRBJ1-1 TRBV19 - CASSPGTPERGTEAFF TGTGCCAGTAGTCCGGGGACTCCGGAACGGGGCACTGAAGCTTTCTTT
TRBD1 TRBJ1-3 TRBV27 - CASSPGGQLISGNTIYF TGTGCCAGCAGTCCAGGGGGGCAGCTGATCTCTGGAAACACCATATATTTT
TRBD1 TRBJ2-7 TRBV7-2 few CASSSPGQGPYEQYF TGTGCCAGCAGCTCACCGGGACAGGGTCCCTACGAGCAGTACTTC
- TRBJ2-7 TRBV5-4 - CASSRTQGRSYEQYF TGTGCCAGCAGCCGTACACAGGGGAGGTCCTACGAGCAGTACTTC
- TRBJ2-7 TRBV7-2 - CASSLWAEQYF TGTGCCAGCAGCTTATGGGCCGAGCAGTACTTC
TRBD2 TRBJ2-7 TRBV2 few CASSSGAGLGQYF TGTGCCAGCAGTTCGGGAGCGGGGTTGGGGCAGTACTTC
TRBD2 TRBJ2-7 TRBV4-2 once CASSRIFGLAGGTVGYEQYF TGTGCCAGCAGCCGCATCTTTGGACTAGCGGGAGGGACGGTGGGCTACGAGCAGTACTTC
TRBD2 TRBJ2-1 TRBV5-4 - CASSTPGLGSYEQFF TGTGCCAGCAGCACCCCGGGACTAGGTTCCTATGAGCAGTTCTTC
TRBD1 TRBJ2-1 TRBV4-1 - CASSQRQGDYNEQFF TGCGCCAGCAGCCAGCGGCAGGGGGACTACAATGAGCAGTTCTTC
- TRBJ2-5 TRBV6-5 - CASRPGHDQETQYF TGTGCCAGCAGACCGGGACACGACCAAGAGACCCAGTACTTC
- TRBJ2-1 TRBV5-5 - CASSLEDSLLMGEQFF TGTGCCAGCAGCTTAGAAGACAGTCTTCTGATGGGTGAGCAGTTCTTC
- TRBJ2-7 TRBV10-3 - CAISVGPGYEQYF TGTGCCATCAGTGTGGGGCCGGGCTACGAGCAGTACTTC
TRBD1 TRBJ1-4 TRBV28 once CASSYRGMGEKLFF TGTGCCAGCAGCTACAGGGGTATGGGCGAAAAACTGTTTTTT
- TRBJ2-5 TRBV28 - CASSPPQGRETQYF TGTGCCAGCAGTCCACCTCAGGGGCGGGAGACCCAGTACTTC
TRBD1 TRBJ2-7 TRBV2 - CASSRDRGANYEQYF TGTGCCAGCAGTAGAGACAGGGGGGCGAACTACGAGCAGTACTTC
- TRBJ1-2 TRBV2 few CASRPMGTRDYGYTF TGTGCCAGCAGGCCAATGGGAACGCGGGACTATGGCTACACCTTC
TRBD2 TRBJ2-1 TRBV4-2 - CASSQLAGNGYEQFF TGTGCCAGCAGCCAACTAGCGGGAAATGGGTATGAGCAGTTCTTC
TRBD1 TRBJ2-7 TRBV5-1 - CASSFGTGEYEQYF TGCGCCAGCAGCTTCGGGACAGGGGAGTACGAGCAGTACTTC
TRBD2 TRBJ2-7 TRBV6-5 once CASSRTSGSNYEQYF TGTGCCAGCAGCCGGACTAGCGGGAGTAACTACGAGCAGTACTTC
- TRBJ2-7 TRBV7-2 - CASSPHQVLEQYF TGTGCCAGCAGCCCTCACCAGGTCCTCGAGCAGTACTTC
- TRBJ1-5 TRBV10-3 - CATNRVDSNQPQHF TGTGCCACAAACAGGGTCGATAGCAATCAGCCCCAGCATTTT
- TRBJ1-5 TRBV19 - CASSIWRSDQPQHF TGTGCCAGTAGTATTTGGAGGAGCGATCAGCCCCAGCATTTT
TRBD1 TRBJ1-1 TRBV5-1 - CASGLGQGVTEAFF TGCGCCAGCGGCCTAGGACAGGGGGTCACTGAAGCTTTCTTT
- TRBJ1-1 TRBV6-1 once CASSVKTGGNTEAFF TGTGCCAGCAGTGTTAAAACGGGGGGGAACACTGAAGCTTTCTTT
- TRBJ1-1 TRBV10-1 - CASSDEGNTEAFF TGCGCCAGCAGTGACGAGGGGAACACTGAAGCTTTCTTT
- TRBJ1-4 TRBV4-2 - CASSQEVGGAPSEKLFF TGTGCCAGCAGCCAAGAGGTTGGGGGGGCTCCTAGCGAAAAACTGTTTTTT
TRBD2 TRBJ2-1 TRBV13 - CASSSRTSGSINEQFF TGTGCCAGCAGCTCCCGGACTAGCGGGTCTATCAATGAGCAGTTCTTC
- TRBJ1-2 TRBV19 - CASSGQPVGGYTF TGTGCCAGTAGTGGACAGCCGGTGGGGGGCTACACCTTC
- TRBJ2-7 TRBV28 - CASSPVGGRLYEQYF TGTGCCAGCAGCCCGGTGGGGGGGCGGCTCTACGAGCAGTACTTC
TRBD1 TRBJ2-1 TRBV9 - CASGQAYNEQFF TGTGCCAGCGGACAGGCCTACAATGAGCAGTTCTTC
TRBD2 TRBJ2-7 TRBV30 - CAWTLGTSGRARGDYEQYF TGTGCCTGGACCCTAGGGACTAGCGGGAGGGCCCGGGGAGACTACGAGCAGTACTTC
TRBD1 TRBJ1-4 TRBV5-8 few CASSPEGQSHEKLFF TGTGCCAGCAGCCCAGAGGGACAGAGTCATGAAAAACTGTTTTTT
TRBD1 TRBJ2-5 TRBV5-1 - CASRPNDRGQETQYF TGCGCCAGCAGACCGAATGACAGGGGCCAAGAGACCCAGTACTTC
- TRBJ2-3 TRBV18 - CASSPFSDTQYF TGTGCCAGCTCACCCTTTTCGGATACGCAGTATTTT
- TRBJ2-1 TRBV5-4 few CASSLDPSSYNEQFF TGTGCCAGCAGCTTGGACCCTAGCTCCTACAATGAGCAGTTCTTC
- TRBJ2-7 TRBV2 few CASSGQAVSSYEQYF TGTGCCAGCAGTGGGCAGGCCGTCAGCTCCTACGAGCAGTACTTC
TRBD2 TRBJ2-5 TRBV5-6 - CASSHVSGRRETQYF TGTGCCAGCAGCCATGTGAGCGGGAGAAGAGAGACCCAGTACTTC
TRBD2 TRBJ2-7 TRBV7-2 once CASSLTSGREQYF TGTGCCAGCAGCCTCACTAGCGGGAGGGAGCAGTACTTC
TRBD2 TRBJ2-1 TRBV5-1 - CASSLELAAYNEQFF TGCGCCAGCAGCTTGGAACTAGCGGCCTACAATGAGCAGTTCTTC
TRBD1 TRBJ1-5 TRBV19 - CASSTLQGDQPQHF TGTGCCAGTAGTACCCTACAGGGGGATCAGCCCCAGCATTTT
TRBD1 TRBJ2-7 TRBV7-2 - CASSLVGQGAPYEQYF TGTGCCAGCAGCTTAGTGGGACAGGGAGCTCCCTACGAGCAGTACTTC
TRBD2 TRBJ2-5 TRBV27 few CASRELAAETQYF TGTGCCAGCAGGGAACTAGCGGCAGAGACCCAGTACTTC
TRBD2 TRBJ2-1 TRBV28 - CASSLTAGLGTVDEQFF TGTGCCAGCAGTCTTACAGCGGGACTGGGTACCGTTGATGAGCAGTTCTTC
TRBD2 TRBJ2-1 TRBV11-3 once CASSERAGAYNEQFF TGTGCCAGCAGCGAAAGAGCGGGGGCCTACAATGAGCAGTTCTTC
- TRBJ1-1 TRBV20-1 few CSASQNTEAFF TGCAGTGCTTCACAGAACACTGAAGCTTTCTTT
- TRBJ1-1 TRBV7-2 - CASSPTSLNTEAFF TGTGCCAGCAGCCCTACGAGCTTGAACACTGAAGCTTTCTTT
TRBD2 TRBJ2-7 TRBV6-1 - CASQKEGGSSYEQYF TGTGCCAGCCAAAAAGAGGGCGGGAGCTCCTACGAGCAGTACTTC
TRBD1 TRBJ2-3 TRBV5-1 once CASSNGQGTPSDTQYF TGCGCCAGCAGTAACGGACAGGGAACCCCCTCAGATACGCAGTATTTT
- TRBJ2-7 TRBV19 once CASSIIGNSYEQYF TGTGCCAGTAGTATTATCGGGAACTCCTACGAGCAGTACTTC
- TRBJ1-2 TRBV6-1 - CASRTGTYGYTF TGTGCCAGCAGGACAGGAACCTATGGCTACACCTTC
- TRBJ2-7 TRBV6-5 - CASSRDSFEAYEQYF TGTGCCAGCAGCCGGGACTCGTTCGAGGCCTACGAGCAGTACTTC